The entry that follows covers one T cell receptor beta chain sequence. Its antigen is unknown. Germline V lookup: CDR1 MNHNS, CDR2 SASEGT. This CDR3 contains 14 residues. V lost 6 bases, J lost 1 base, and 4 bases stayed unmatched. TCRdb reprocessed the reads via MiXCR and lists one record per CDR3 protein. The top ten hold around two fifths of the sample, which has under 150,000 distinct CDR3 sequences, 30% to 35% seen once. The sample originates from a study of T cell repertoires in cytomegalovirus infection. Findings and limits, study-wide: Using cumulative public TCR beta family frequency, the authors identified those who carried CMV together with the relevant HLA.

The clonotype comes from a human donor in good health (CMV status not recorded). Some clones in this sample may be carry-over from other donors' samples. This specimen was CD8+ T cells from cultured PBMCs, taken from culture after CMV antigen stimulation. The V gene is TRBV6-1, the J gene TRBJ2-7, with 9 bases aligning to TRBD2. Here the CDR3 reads CASSTTSGSYEQYF. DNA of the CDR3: TGTGCCAGCAGCACCACTAGCGGGTCCTACGAGCAGTACTTC.